The rows below give T cell receptor beta chains drawn from one sample of a study of OX40 agonist ivuxolimab in advanced cancers. Sequencing used immunoSEQ multiplex PCR; TCRdb keeps in-frame clones, though not all of them. The sample yields over 25,000 clones, about 88% seen once. The sequencing here drew on CD4+ or CD8+ T cells sorted from blood, taken in a trial of the OX40 agonist ivuxolimab. The receptors derive from an adult with an advanced solid tumor such as melanoma, head and neck, liver or kidney cancer. CDR3s include the opening cysteine and the closing phenylalanine or tryptophan. The D gene is left open where the match is weak. Expanded clones are given a class, and other clones once, few, many or no size at all.

>.|TRBV27|TRBJ2-1|.
CASSLESASGEQFF
TGTGCCAGCAGTTTAGAGTCGGCGTCAGGTGAGCAGTTCTTC
>.|TRBV11-2|TRBJ2-1|TRBD2
CASSFRTSGGLEQFF
TGTGCCAGCAGCTTCAGGACTAGCGGGGGGCTTGAGCAGTTCTTC
>once|TRBV27|TRBJ2-3|TRBD1
CASSLGTGSTDTQYF
TGTGCCAGCAGTTTGGGGACAGGCTCCACAGATACGCAGTATTTT
>.|TRBV10-1|TRBJ2-1|TRBD2
CASSGRGWDEQFF
TGCGCCAGCAGCGGGAGGGGCTGGGATGAGCAGTTCTTC
>.|TRBV28|TRBJ1-4|.
CASSLLTPLTTNEKLFF
TGTGCCAGCAGTTTGTTAACACCTCTTACAACTAATGAAAAACTGTTTTTT
>.|TRBV27|TRBJ2-3|.
CASSFSGLETDTQYF
TGTGCCAGCAGTTTTTCGGGACTGGAAACAGATACGCAGTATTTT
>few|TRBV30|TRBJ1-2|TRBD1
CAWTQGAIGYTF
TGTGCCTGGACGCAGGGGGCGATTGGCTACACCTTC
>few|TRBV29-1|TRBJ1-2|.
CSVPGPSVGYTF
TGCAGCGTCCCCGGCCCTTCGGTTGGCTACACCTTC
>.|TRBV30|TRBJ2-7|TRBD2
CAWTSRSGRYEQYF
TGTGCCTGGACCTCTCGTAGCGGGAGGTACGAGCAGTACTTC
>.|TRBV4-1|TRBJ2-7|.
CASSETNHEQYF
TGCGCCAGCAGCGAGACTAACCACGAGCAGTACTTC
>.|TRBV20-1|TRBJ2-1|.
CSARKDNEQFF
TGCAGTGCTAGAAAGGATAATGAGCAGTTCTTC
>once|TRBV15|TRBJ1-5|.
CATGPEGSTYSNQPQHF
TGTGCCACCGGGCCGGAAGGTTCCACCTATAGCAATCAGCCCCAGCATTTT
>.|TRBV7-9|TRBJ2-6|.
CASSFVGGSGANVLTF
TGTGCCAGCAGCTTTGTGGGGGGCTCTGGGGCCAACGTCCTGACTTTC
>.|TRBV7-6|TRBJ2-7|.
CASSYGRYTYEQYF
TGTGCCAGCAGCTACGGACGGTATACCTACGAGCAGTACTTC
>.|TRBV6-6|TRBJ2-1|.
CASTQGGREQFF
TGTGCCAGCACCCAAGGGGGACGGGAGCAGTTCTTC
>.|TRBV5-6|TRBJ1-4|.
CASSLGAGYRLFF
TGTGCCAGCAGCTTGGGGGCAGGCTATAGGCTGTTTTTT
>.|TRBV6-1|TRBJ2-7|TRBD2
CASSETAGGRDEQYF
TGTGCCAGCAGCGAAACAGCGGGGGGCCGGGACGAGCAGTACTTC
>.|TRBV5-8|TRBJ2-5|TRBD2
CASSLAGEGYWQETQYF
TGTGCCAGCAGCTTGGCTGGGGAGGGTTATTGGCAAGAGACCCAGTACTTC
>.|TRBV27|TRBJ2-1|.
CASSPLTYNEQFF
TGTGCCAGCAGTCCCCTTACCTACAATGAGCAGTTCTTC
>few|TRBV27|TRBJ1-5|TRBD1
CASRPGQGGYQPQHF
TGTGCCAGCAGACCAGGACAGGGGGGTTATCAGCCCCAGCATTTT
>.|TRBV7-9|TRBJ2-7|.
CASSPATDYEQYF
TGTGCCAGCAGCCCCGCGACAGACTACGAGCAGTACTTC
>.|TRBV7-9|TRBJ2-7|.
CASSPLGEYWIEQYF
TGTGCCAGCAGCCCACTTGGGGAGTACTGGATCGAGCAGTACTTC
>.|TRBV20-1|TRBJ2-7|TRBD2
CRAGGAYEQYF
TGCAGAGCCGGGGGGGCCTACGAGCAGTACTTC
>.|TRBV9|TRBJ1-1|.
CASSVWENTKAFF
TGTGCCAGCAGCGTTTGGGAGAACACTAAAGCTTTCTTT
>.|TRBV9|TRBJ2-7|.
CASSATSGYEQYF
TGTGCCAGCAGCGCTACCTCGGGGTACGAGCAGTACTTC
>few|TRBV30|TRBJ2-6|.
CAWSVDASGANVLTF
TGTGCCTGGAGTGTAGACGCCTCTGGGGCCAACGTCCTGACTTTC
>.|TRBV4-1|TRBJ2-7|TRBD1
CASSHLGQGFYEQYF
TGCGCCAGCAGCCACTTGGGACAGGGGTTTTACGAGCAGTACTTC
>.|TRBV7-9|TRBJ1-6|TRBD1
CASSQRGTGASPLHF
TGTGCCAGCAGCCAGCGAGGGACAGGGGCTTCACCCCTCCACTTT
>.|TRBV6-1|TRBJ2-7|.
CASSGGTEGYLEQYF
TGTGCCAGCAGTGGAGGGACCGAAGGGTATTTAGAGCAGTACTTC
>.|TRBV9|TRBJ2-5|TRBD2
CASSVASGSGRAVFEETQYF
TGTGCCAGCAGCGTAGCTTCGGGGAGCGGGAGGGCGGTTTTTGAAGAGACCCAGTACTTC
>.|TRBV11-2|TRBJ1-5|.
CASSLDSNQPQHF
TGTGCCAGCAGCTTGGACAGCAATCAGCCCCAGCATTTT
>.|TRBV29-1|TRBJ1-1|TRBD1
CSVVGRGTEKNTEAFF
TGCAGCGTCGTGGGTAGGGGGACAGAGAAGAACACTGAAGCTTTCTTT
>.|TRBV6-6|TRBJ2-5|TRBD2
CASSYSGGGAETQYF
TGTGCCAGCAGTTACTCGGGCGGGGGGGCGGAGACCCAGTACTTC
>.|TRBV27|TRBJ1-5|TRBD1
CASSWLTGSNQPQHF
TGTGCCAGCAGTTGGTTGACAGGGAGCAATCAGCCCCAGCATTTT
>.|TRBV6-1|TRBJ2-6|.
CASRVVTGANVLTF
TGTGCCAGCAGGGTTGTAACTGGGGCCAACGTCCTGACTTTC
>.|TRBV4-1|TRBJ2-1|.
CASSHPFAAPNEQFF
TGCGCCAGCAGCCATCCCTTTGCGGCACCCAATGAGCAGTTCTTC
>once|TRBV5-6|TRBJ2-1|TRBD1
CASSLSRTGGSYNEQFF
TGTGCCAGCAGCTTGAGTAGGACAGGGGGCTCCTACAATGAGCAGTTCTTC
>.|TRBV7-9|TRBJ2-5|TRBD1
CASSLATGKETQYF
TGTGCCAGCAGCTTAGCGACAGGGAAAGAGACCCAGTACTTC
>.|TRBV25-1|TRBJ2-3|.
CASSSALPRYTDTQYF
TGTGCCAGCAGCTCCGCGCTCCCCCGTTACACAGATACGCAGTATTTT
>.|TRBV6-1|TRBJ1-5|.
CASSEGPQHF
TGTGCCAGCAGTGAAGGCCCCCAGCATTTT